This T cell receptor (beta chain) was obtained from a study of blood T cell repertoires in COVID-19. The protocol was immunoSEQ multiplex PCR, while the TCRdb copy is restricted to in-frame clones and leaves out a portion. The top ten hold about 5.4% of the sample, which has around 400,000 clones, around 86% seen once. The germline V and J ends were trimmed by 2 bases and 1 base, with 11 bases remaining between them. Germline V CDR1 and CDR2: KGHSH, LQKENI. The CDR3 covers 15 residues. The cohort comprised adults aged 18 to 89 years residing in 24 US areas. Sequenced sample: PBMCs or T cells enriched from blood (not recorded which). The chain has TRBV18 and TRBJ2-5; weak D call: TRBD1 (5 bases). The TCR originated in a woman between 50 and 59 years old who had recovered from COVID-19. The CDR3 loop is CASSPIKTVQETQYF. The CDR3 nucleotides are TGTGCCAGCTCACCAATAAAGACAGTCCAAGAGACCCAGTACTTC. Together with reference TRBV18 and TRBJ2-5, the CDR3 gives the full variable domain: NAGVMQNPRHLVRRRGQEARLRCSPMKGHSHVYWYRQLPEEGLKFMVYLQKENIIDESGMPKERFSAEFPKEGPSILRIQQVVRGDSAAYFCASSPIKTVQETQYFGPGTRLLVL.